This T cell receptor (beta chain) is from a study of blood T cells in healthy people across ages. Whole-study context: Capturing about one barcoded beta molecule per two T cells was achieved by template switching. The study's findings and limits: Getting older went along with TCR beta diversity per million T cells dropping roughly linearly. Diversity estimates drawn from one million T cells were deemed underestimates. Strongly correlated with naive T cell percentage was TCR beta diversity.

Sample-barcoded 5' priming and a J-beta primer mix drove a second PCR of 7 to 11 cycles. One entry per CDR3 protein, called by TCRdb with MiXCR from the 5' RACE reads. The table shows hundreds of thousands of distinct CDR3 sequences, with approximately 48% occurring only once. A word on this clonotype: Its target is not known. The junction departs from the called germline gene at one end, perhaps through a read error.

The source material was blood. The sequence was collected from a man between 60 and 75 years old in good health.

The CDR3 nucleotides read TGTGCCATCAGCCCTCGAGCGGCTTCCTCCCACAATGAGCAGTTCTTC. Its protein product is CAISPRAASSHNEQFF. The V gene is TRBV10-3, the J gene TRBJ2-1; D may be TRBD2 (5 bases). The CDR3 runs to 16 residues. CDR1 and CDR2 from the germline V gene are ENHRY and SYGVKD.